This TCR beta chain was recorded in a study of cytomegalovirus exposure and HLA in healthy donors. Whole-study findings and limits: Most CMV-associated TCR beta chains appeared HLA-restricted in a later analysis.

The germline gives CDR1 SEHNR, CDR2 FQNEAQ (reference sequence). The V end was cut by 4 bases, the J end by 7 bases, with 14 bases between. The CDR3 loop spans 13 amino acids. Vbeta (60) and Jbeta (13) primers were used in the PCR. This table comes from immunoSEQ multiplex PCR, and its TCRdb copy is limited to in-frame clones, with some not included. The sample lists roughly 150,000 clones, more than 80% occurring once. Worth noting for this clone: The antigen remains undetermined.

Healthy bone marrow donors supplied every sample. The source of this sequence is a woman younger than 35 in good health and CMV-seronegative. Sequencing was done on a sample of PBMCs. This chain connects TRBV7-9 to TRBJ2-7, with D possibly TRBD2 on 6 matching bases. Written as DNA, the CDR3 is TGTGCCAGCAGCTCGGGGGTGGTTCGGGAGCAGTACTTC. It is translated as CASSSGVVREQYF.